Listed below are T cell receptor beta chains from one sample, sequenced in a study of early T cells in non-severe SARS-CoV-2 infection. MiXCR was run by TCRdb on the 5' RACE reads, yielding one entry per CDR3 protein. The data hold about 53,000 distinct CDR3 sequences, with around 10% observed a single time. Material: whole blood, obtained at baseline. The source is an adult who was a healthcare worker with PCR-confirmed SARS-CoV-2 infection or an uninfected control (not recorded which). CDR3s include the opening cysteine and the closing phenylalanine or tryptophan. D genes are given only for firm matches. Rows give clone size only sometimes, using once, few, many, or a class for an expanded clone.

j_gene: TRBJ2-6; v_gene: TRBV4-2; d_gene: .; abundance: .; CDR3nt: TGTGCCAGCAGCCAAGAATACGGATCTGGGGCCAACGTCCTGACTTTC; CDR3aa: CASSQEYGSGANVLTF
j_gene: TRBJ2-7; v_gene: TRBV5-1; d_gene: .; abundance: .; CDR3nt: TGCGCCAACAGCTTCCTAACTACATCCTACGAGCAGTACTTC; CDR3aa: CANSFLTTSYEQYF
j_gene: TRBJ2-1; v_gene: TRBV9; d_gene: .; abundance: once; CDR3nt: TGTGCCAGCAGCGTAGCGTACCCGGGCAATGAGCAGTTCTTC; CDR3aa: CASSVAYPGNEQFF
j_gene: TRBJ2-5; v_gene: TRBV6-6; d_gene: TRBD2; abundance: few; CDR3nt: TGTGCCAGCAGTCCCTTCCTAGCGGAGAAGTTCCAAGAGACCCAGTACTTC; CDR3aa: CASSPFLAEKFQETQYF
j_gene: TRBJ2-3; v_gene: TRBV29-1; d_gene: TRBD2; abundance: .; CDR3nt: TGCAGCGTTGAAGATGGGGCGGGAGTCACAGATACGCAGTATTTT; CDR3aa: CSVEDGAGVTDTQYF
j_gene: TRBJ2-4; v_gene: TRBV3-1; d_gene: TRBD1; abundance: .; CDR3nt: TGTGCCAGCAGCCAAGTTAGGACAGGGATGCACATTCAGTACTTC; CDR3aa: CASSQVRTGMHIQYF
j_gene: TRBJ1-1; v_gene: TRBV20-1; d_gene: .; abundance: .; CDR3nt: TGCAGTGCTAGACCTGGACAAGACGACGAAGCTTTCTTT; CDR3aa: CSARPGQDDEAFF
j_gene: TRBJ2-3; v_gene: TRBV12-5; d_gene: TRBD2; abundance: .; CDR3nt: TGTGCTAGTGGTTTGACCCAGCGGGGAGATACGCAGTATTTT; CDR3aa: CASGLTQRGDTQYF
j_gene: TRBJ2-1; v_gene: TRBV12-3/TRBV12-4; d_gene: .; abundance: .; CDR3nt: TGTGCCAGCAGTAGGAGCAGGCGGAGCTCCTACAATGAGCAGTTCTTC; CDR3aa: CASSRSRRSSYNEQFF
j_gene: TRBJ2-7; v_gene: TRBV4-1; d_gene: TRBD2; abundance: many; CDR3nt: TGCGCCAGCAGCCAAGAAGAACGCGCGGGAGGCGGCTACGAGCAGTACTTC; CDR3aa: CASSQEERAGGGYEQYF